These 28 T cell receptor beta chains came from one sample sequenced in a study of blood T cells in healthy people across ages. Using a J-beta primer mix together with a sample-barcoded 5' primer, a second PCR was run for about 7 to 12 cycles. TCRdb independently ran MiXCR on the 5' RACE reads; one entry per CDR3 protein. The sample consists of hundreds of thousands of distinct CDR3 sequences, about 54% of them appearing once. Sequencing input: blood. The receptor source for this set is a man between 60 and 70 years old in good health.

This clonotype was detected many times. The rearrangement links TRBV11-1 to TRBJ2-5; D unclear. Germline CDR1 SGHAT, CDR2 FQDESV (reference sequence). This CDR3 has 12 residues. The V end lost 1 base, the J end lost 6 bases, and 6 bases lay between the germline ends. The CDR3: CASSLGRKTQYF. In DNA form, the CDR3 reads TGTGCCAGCAGCTTAGGGAGAAAGACCCAGTACTTC.

The chain links TRBV29-1 to TRBJ1-2; D is unclear. Germline assignment: CDR1 SQVTM and CDR2 ANQGSEA. This CDR3 spans 14 amino acids. Deletions cut 2 bases from V and 4 bases from J, with 14 bases between. CDR3 coding DNA: TGCAGCGTTGAAAAGGGAGAGGGAGGCTATGGCTACACCTTC. Amino acid sequence: CSVEKGEGGYGYTF. The entire variable domain, with the rest obtained from reference TRBV29-1 and TRBJ1-2, is as follows: SAVISQKPSRDICQRGTSLTIQCQVDSQVTMMFWYRQQPGQSLTLIATANQGSEATYESGFVIDKFPISRPNLTFSTLTVSNMSPEDSSIYLCSVEKGEGGYGYTFGSGTRLTVV.

V usage is TRBV7-2 and J usage is TRBJ2-1; TRBD1 is a possible D gene (5 bases). The CDR3 is 17 residues long. The germline V and J ends were trimmed by 5 bases and 0 bases, with 17 bases remaining between them. CDR1 and CDR2 (germline): SGHTA, FQGNSA. The CDR3 protein is CASSPYAGPSSYNEQFF. CDR3 sequence (DNA): TGTGCCAGCAGCCCCTACGCAGGGCCGAGCTCCTACAATGAGCAGTTCTTC.

The chain links TRBV20-1 to TRBJ1-2; 10 bases are shared with TRBD1. The V segment lost 2 bases and the J segment 8 bases; nucleotides outside the gene matches: 11. Germline CDR1 is DFQATT and CDR2 is SNEGSKA (reference sequence). The CDR3 is 15 amino acids. CDR3 residues: CSARPGTGVVGGYTF. The CDR3 nucleotides are TGCAGTGCTAGACCCGGGACAGGGGTAGTTGGGGGCTACACCTTC.

This clonotype was recorded a few times. J is TRBJ2-7 and V is TRBV27; perhaps TRBD1 as D (7 bases). With 8 bases removed from V and 5 bases from J, the gap between germline ends came to 16 bases. This CDR3 region has 13 residues. Per germline, CDR1 MNHEY and CDR2 SMNVEV (reference sequence). The CDR3 spells CASGRQGGNEQYF. CDR3 bases: TGTGCCAGCGGGAGACAGGGCGGGAACGAGCAGTACTTC.

V usage is TRBV6-5 and J usage is TRBJ1-6; D gene unclear. Deletions cut 8 bases from V and 7 bases from J, with 12 bases between. CDR1 MNHEY and CDR2 SVGAGI come from the germline V gene. This CDR3 is built from 13 residues. The CDR3 protein is CASGRLDNSPLHF. Here the CDR3 DNA reads TGTGCCAGCGGACGGTTAGACAATTCACCCCTCCACTTT.

The chain combines TRBV21-1 with TRBJ2-5; the table's D call, TRBD2, was not checked against the DNA. TRBV21-1 is reported as a pseudogene. The CDR3 has 13 amino acids. CDR3 coding DNA: TGTGCCAATTCCAGACTATCTGAAGAGACCCAGTACTTC. Translating gives CANSRLSEETQYF.

This clonotype occurred a few times. This sequence joins TRBV28 and TRBJ2-5; D not resolved. V gave up 6 bases and J gave up 7 bases, with 6 bases separating them. This CDR3 comprises 10 residues. The V gene's germline CDR1 is MDHEN and CDR2 SYDVKM. CDR3 protein: CASSSGTQYF. The CDR3 bases are TGTGCCAGCAGCTCTGGGACCCAGTACTTC.

The J gene is TRBJ2-6, the V gene TRBV7-8; D is uncertain. CDR1 is SGHVS and CDR2 is FQNEAQ in the germline V gene. The CDR3 covers 15 residues. Trimming shortened V by 5 bases and J by 0 bases, and 8 bases separated the two germline ends. DNA for the CDR3: TGTGCCAGCAGCCCTGACCCCTCTGGGGCCAACGTCCTGACTTTC. Encoded protein: CASSPDPSGANVLTF.

The V gene is TRBV6-1, the J gene TRBJ1-6; no reliable D call. Trimming cost V 6 bases and J 0 bases, with 15 bases left between them. The CDR3 has 17 residues. Looked up from germline, CDR1 is MNHNS and CDR2 is SASEGT. CDR3 DNA: TGTGCCAGCAGGCCGCCGGCGGCCAGCTCCTATAATTCACCCCTCCACTTT. Residues: CASRPPAASSYNSPLHF.

The chain carries TRBV28 and TRBJ2-4, with D maybe TRBD1 (6 bases). Germline assignment: CDR1 MDHEN and CDR2 SYDVKM. V lost 6 bases, J lost 7 bases, and 22 bases lay in between. This CDR3 is built from 16 residues. This CDR3 is CASRASTGQAENIQYF. The CDR3 region has the DNA TGTGCCAGCAGGGCCTCAACAGGGCAAGCAGAGAACATTCAGTACTTC.

The chain combines TRBV29-1 with TRBJ1-2, with a weak D call TRBD1 (6 bases). The CDR3 sequence is 14 residues long. The V end was cut by 5 bases, the J end by 0 bases, with 13 bases between. Per germline, CDR1 SQVTM and CDR2 ANQGSEA. The CDR3 spells CSVLRDNSNYGYTF. The CDR3 coding sequence is TGCAGCGTTCTCCGGGACAACTCTAACTATGGCTACACCTTC.

The chain combines TRBV7-2 with TRBJ2-1; 15 bases match TRBD2. The germline V gene encodes CDR1 SGHTA and CDR2 FQGNSA. The junction had 16 bases not matched to a gene; V was cut back by 5 bases and J by 8 bases. This CDR3 is 19 amino acids long. The CDR3 sequence is CASSPPGLAGGSSRYEQFF. CDR3 DNA sequence: TGTGCCAGCAGCCCCCCGGGACTAGCGGGGGGTTCCTCACGTTATGAGCAGTTCTTC.

This chain joins TRBV20-1 and TRBJ2-5; 7 bases are a match to TRBD1. This CDR3 region has 14 residues. Germline CDR1 and CDR2: DFQATT and SNEGSKA (reference sequence). V lost 6 bases to trimming and J lost 5 bases; unmatched junction nucleotides: 12. The CDR3 DNA is TGCAGTGCCACAGTTGGGACAGTCGGTGAGACCCAGTACTTC. Its protein is CSATVGTVGETQYF.

The rearrangement links TRBV9 to TRBJ2-7, with D perhaps matching TRBD1 or TRBD2 (5 bases each). The germline V gene encodes CDR1 SGDLS and CDR2 YYNGEE. V was shortened by 4 bases and J by 1 base, with 21 bases between the two germline ends. The CDR3 has 17 residues. DNA of the CDR3: TGTGCCAGCAGCTCGGGACCCTATCCATCAAGGTCCTACGAGCAGTACTTC. Translating it yields CASSSGPYPSRSYEQYF.

This clonotype has more than one count but fewer than ten. The CDR3 DNA follows: TGCAGCGCCCAGGGGACTAGCGGGGGCTACGAGCAGTACTTC. It yields the protein CSAQGTSGGYEQYF. V is TRBV29-1 and J is TRBJ2-7; 14 nucleotides agree with TRBD2. Looked up from germline, CDR1 is SQVTM and CDR2 is ANQGSEA. V was clipped by 7 bases and J by 3 bases; unmatched bases: 5. The CDR3 length is 14 residues.

This clonotype was observed a few times. The chain employs TRBV7-9 and TRBJ2-1; D is ambiguous. This CDR3 is 14 amino acids long. The V and J ends lost 4 bases and 10 bases respectively, with 17 bases between them. Germline CDR1 and CDR2: SEHNR and FQNEAQ (reference sequence). CDR3 amino acids: CASSSPGRPFEQFF. The CDR3 bases are TGTGCCAGCAGCTCCCCAGGCAGGCCGTTCGAGCAGTTCTTC.

This clonotype was seen just once. As DNA, the CDR3 is TGCAGTGCTGGGACGCCCTACACCGGGGAGCTGTTTTTT. Its translation is CSAGTPYTGELFF. This chain connects TRBV20-1 to TRBJ2-2, with D possibly called TRBD1 or TRBD2 (5 bases each). In germline, CDR1 is DFQATT, CDR2 SNEGSKA (reference sequence). The V end was cut by 5 bases, the J end by 3 bases, with 10 bases between. The CDR3 spans 13 residues.

This clonotype came up a few times. This chain links TRBV9 with TRBJ2-5, with D hard to call. The CDR3 runs 14 residues. The germline V and J ends were trimmed by 4 bases and 2 bases, with 12 bases remaining between them. Germline V gene lookup returns CDR1 SGDLS and CDR2 YYNGEE. CDR3 region: CASSPQYGQETQYF. DNA for the CDR3: TGTGCCAGCAGCCCTCAGTATGGTCAAGAGACCCAGTACTTC.

Concerning this clonotype itself: Its ends do not fully match the called genes, so a read error is possible. The rearrangement uses TRBV6-5 and TRBJ1-6; 9 bases map to TRBD1. Germline V gene sequence: CDR1 MNHEY, CDR2 SVGAGI. The CDR3 spans 14 residues. The CDR3 DNA sequence: TGCGCCAGCAGTTATCGGACAGGGGATTCACCCCTCCACTTT. Amino acids: CASSYRTGDSPLHF.

The sample holds a few counts of this clonotype. The chain carries TRBV20-1 and TRBJ2-1; tentatively, D is TRBD2 (7 bases). The germline gives CDR1 DFQATT, CDR2 SNEGSKA (reference sequence). With 3 bases removed from V and 5 bases from J, the gap between germline ends came to 11 bases. The CDR3 runs to 13 residues. The CDR3 loop reads CSARRGGNNEQFF. Written as DNA, the CDR3 is TGCAGTGCTAGGAGGGGGGGCAACAATGAGCAGTTCTTC.

The chain links TRBV27 to TRBJ2-6, with unresolved D. Germline V lookup: CDR1 MNHEY, CDR2 SMNVEV (reference sequence). V was trimmed by 5 bases and J by 2 bases, leaving 10 bases between them. This CDR3 has 15 residues. The CDR3 bases are TGTGCCAGCAGTCTGAGTTTGCCTGGGGCCAACGTCCTGACTTTC. This codes for CASSLSLPGANVLTF.

This chain uses TRBV2 with TRBJ1-2, with 9 positions matching TRBD1. V lost 6 bases and J lost 6; bases outside the gene matches: 5. Germline loops: CDR1 SNHLY, CDR2 FYNNEI. CDR3 length equals 13 residues. In nucleotides, the CDR3 is TGTGCCAGCAGCGGACAGGGGCGGGATGGCTACACCTTC. It is translated as CASSGQGRDGYTF.

This clonotype was detected only a few times. The chain combines TRBV20-1 with TRBJ2-7, with TRBD2 matching 7 bases. Germline loops: CDR1 DFQATT, CDR2 SNEGSKA (reference sequence). The CDR3 totals 13 residues. The J segment lost 4 bases and the V segment lost 6 bases, leaving 9 bases of the junction unmatched. The CDR3, as DNA: TGCAGTGCCAGCACCGGGACTACATACGAGCAGTACTTC. It encodes CSASTGTTYEQYF.

This sequence joins TRBV29-1 and TRBJ2-1, with 16 bases aligning to TRBD2. The V segment lost 2 bases and the J segment 8 bases; nucleotides outside the gene matches: 15. From germline, CDR1 is SQVTM and CDR2 ANQGSEA. CDR3 length: 19 residues. The DNA of the CDR3 is TGCAGCGTTGAATCCGGGACTAGCGGGAGGGCCAATAGTCATGATGAGCAGTTCTTC. Translated, it gives CSVESGTSGRANSHDEQFF.

This chain uses TRBV27 with TRBJ2-1; no clear D. Trimming left V 9 bases short and J 4 bases short, with 13 bases between. The CDR3 has 13 residues. Germline CDR1 reads MNHEY; CDR2 reads SMNVEV (reference sequence). CDR3 region: CASPHSGYNEQFF. The DNA for the CDR3 is TGTGCCAGTCCCCACTCCGGTTACAATGAGCAGTTCTTC.

The CDR3 spells CASSLMAGENEKLFF. The CDR3 DNA follows: TGTGCCAGCAGTTTAATGGCCGGAGAGAATGAAAAACTGTTTTTT. The V gene is TRBV12-3 or TRBV12-4, the J gene TRBJ1-4; D is unclear. With 2 bases removed from V and 5 bases from J, the gap between germline ends came to 12 bases. This CDR3 comprises 15 residues.

The V and J genes are TRBV7-2 and TRBJ2-7; the match to TRBD2 covers 9 bases. The CDR3 contains 16 residues. Germline values: CDR1 SGHTA, CDR2 FQGNSA. V lost 2 bases, J lost 1 base, and 6 bases stayed unmatched. The CDR3 nucleotides are TGTGCCAGCAGCTTATTGAGCGGGGGGCGATCCTACGAGCAGTACTTC. Encoded protein: CASSLLSGGRSYEQYF.